What follows describes a single TCR beta chain. The V end lost 0 bases, the J end lost 0 bases, and 19 bases lay between the germline ends. The CDR3 is 19 residues long. Germline CDR1 SGHRS, CDR2 YFSETQ. Using immunoSEQ multiplex PCR, the repertoire was profiled, and TCRdb retains in-frame clones only, with some absent. This sample has about 21,000 clones, with approximately 81% found just once. This entry comes from a study of control samples from healthy donors and cancer patients. This sequence originates from a man in his 60s with colorectal cancer. The chain recombines TRBV5-1 with TRBJ2-1; possible D gene TRBD2, 5 bases. The specimen was PBMCs. CDR3 in DNA: TGCGCCAGCAGCTTGGTTCCAACCCACGGACTTAGCTCCTACAATGAGCAGTTCTTC. Its translation: CASSLVPTHGLSSYNEQFF.